This is a list of T cell receptor beta chains from one sample in a study of blood T cells in healthy people across ages. TCRdb analysed the 5' RACE reads with MiXCR anew, one entry per CDR3 protein. The profile shows fewer than 750,000 distinct CDR3 sequences, around 50% of them singletons. Sequencing was done on a sample of blood. These receptors originate from a man of 80 years or more in good health. CDR3s include the opening cysteine and the closing phenylalanine or tryptophan. The order of the fields is clone size, CDR3 length, J gene, V gene, D gene, CDR3 DNA, CDR3 protein. D genes are given only for firm matches. Size values are once, few and many counts, or a class for expanded clones, and some rows have none.

>-|15|TRBJ2-1|TRBV11-2|-
TGTGCCAGCAGCCACCCCCGGGACGGATACAATGAGCAGTTCTTC
CASSHPRDGYNEQFF
>few|13|TRBJ1-1|TRBV12-3/TRBV12-4|-
TGTGCCAGCAACGAGGTTCGCACAAGCCAGACTTTCTTT
CASNEVRTSQTFF
>-|16|TRBJ2-1|TRBV27|TRBD2
TGTGCCAGCAGTTTCCGTCGGCGGGAGGGCCGGCATGAGCAGTTCTTC
CASSFRRREGRHEQFF
>once|22|TRBJ2-6|TRBV29-1|-
-
CSVESGPWSGYTFGSGTNVLTF
>-|14|TRBJ2-1|TRBV18|-
TGTGCCAGCTCACCGCCTGGGATCTGGAATGAGCAGTTCTTC
CASSPPGIWNEQFF
>few|13|TRBJ2-5|TRBV12-3/TRBV12-4|-
TGTGCCAGCAGTGTCTGGGGAAGTGAGACCCAGTACTTC
CASSVWGSETQYF
>few|12|TRBJ2-7|TRBV10-3|-
TGTGCCATCAGTGAAAGGGGGGACGAGCAGTACTTC
CAISERGDEQYF
>-|15|TRBJ1-1|TRBV4-3|-
TGCGCCAGCAGCGCCACCAAGGGGATGAACACTGAAGCTTTCTTT
CASSATKGMNTEAFF
>many|13|TRBJ1-1|TRBV6-6|-
TGTGCCAGCAGGGACAGCATGAACACTGAAGCTTTCTTT
CASRDSMNTEAFF
>few|15|TRBJ1-2|TRBV20-1|TRBD1
TGCAGTGCTCCATCCCCACGGGACAGGGCCCATGGCTACACCTTC
CSAPSPRDRAHGYTF
>many|18|TRBJ2-6|TRBV7-2|TRBD1
TGTGCCAGCAGCTCTCGAATGTCCACAGGGGCTGGGGCCAACGTCCTGACTTTC
CASSSRMSTGAGANVLTF
>many|14|TRBJ1-1|TRBV6-2/TRBV6-3|-
TGTGCCAGCAGTTACGGGCCAGTGAACACTGAAGCTTTCTTT
CASSYGPVNTEAFF
>-|17|TRBJ2-6|TRBV5-1|TRBD1
TGCGCCAGCCACGTGGGACAGGGTTACTCTGGGGCCAACGTCCTGACTTTC
CASHVGQGYSGANVLTF
>few|13|TRBJ2-7|TRBV6-2/TRBV6-3|-
TGTGCCAGCAGAGATACAGGGAACTACGAGCAGTACTTC
CASRDTGNYEQYF
>many|17|TRBJ2-5|TRBV6-6|TRBD2
TGTGCCAGCAGTGGGGGACTAGCGGGAACTGATCAAGAGACCCAGTACTTC
CASSGGLAGTDQETQYF
>-|15|TRBJ2-7|TRBV7-2|-
TGTGCCAGCAGCTCACAGGGCGGAGTGATCTACGAGCAGTACTTC
CASSSQGGVIYEQYF
>few|13|TRBJ2-1|TRBV28|-
TGTGCCAGCAGCCCCCGTCCCCTCCGGGAGCAGTTCTTC
CASSPRPLREQFF
>-|13|TRBJ1-1|TRBV6-5|TRBD1
TGTGCCAGCATGAGGGACAGCGTAACTGAAGCTTTCTTT
CASMRDSVTEAFF
>-|15|TRBJ2-4|TRBV4-3|TRBD2
TGCGCCAGCAGGCAAGCGAGCGGGGGGGCAGGAGAGCAGTACTTC
CASRQASGGAGEQYF
>-|15|TRBJ1-1|TRBV12-3/TRBV12-4|TRBD1
TGTGCCAGCAGTCCCAGTGGGGACAGGGGCACTGAAGCTTTCTTT
CASSPSGDRGTEAFF
>-|16|TRBJ2-3|TRBV14|TRBD1
TGTGCCAGCAGCAAGAGGACAGGGAGGACCACAGATACGCAGTATTTT
CASSKRTGRTTDTQYF
>-|11|TRBJ2-1|TRBV6-2/TRBV6-3|-
TGTGCCACCGGCCCACACAATGAGCAGTTCTTC
CATGPHNEQFF
>few|14|TRBJ2-3|TRBV30|-
TGTGCCTGGACCCGACAGCGGAGCACAGATACGCAGTATTTT
CAWTRQRSTDTQYF
>few|14|TRBJ2-1|TRBV12-3/TRBV12-4|TRBD2
TGTGCCAGCAAACCGGGACTAGCGGGAGATGAGCAGTTCTTC
CASKPGLAGDEQFF
>-|13|TRBJ2-1|TRBV7-9|TRBD1
TGTGCCAGCTCCCCGACAGGGGTAGAGACCCAGTTCTTC
CASSPTGVETQFF
>-|16|TRBJ2-3|TRBV10-3|-
TGTGCCATCAGTGAACCCGGGGGACCGCTGCCGGATACGCAGTATTTT
CAISEPGGPLPDTQYF
>-|16|TRBJ1-2|TRBV14|-
TGTGCCTGCAGTCCCCCTTTGGGCCGGAGGAACTATGGCTACACCTTC
CACSPPLGRRNYGYTF
>-|15|TRBJ2-3|TRBV5-1|-
TGCGCCAGCAGCATCCGGGACCCCAGCACAGATACGCAGTATTTT
CASSIRDPSTDTQYF
>few|16|TRBJ2-2|TRBV7-2|TRBD2
TGTGCCAGCAGTCGCAGCGGGGGGAGGGACACCGGGGAGCTGTTTTTT
CASSRSGGRDTGELFF
>once|18|TRBJ2-1|TRBV9|TRBD2
TGTGCCAGCAGTCGTAGTACTAGCGGGAGGGCCAGTCGCAATGAGCAGTTCTTC
CASSRSTSGRASRNEQFF
>-|16|TRBJ2-4|TRBV5-1|-
TGCGCCAGCAGCTTTGTCGGGGTCCTAGCCAAAAACATTCAGTACTTC
CASSFVGVLAKNIQYF
>-|15|TRBJ1-5|TRBV7-2|TRBD1
TGTGCCAGCAGCTTAGGGGGACAGGGAAGGCAGCCCCAGCATTTT
CASSLGGQGRQPQHF
>once|16|TRBJ1-6|TRBV10-3|-
TGTGCCATCAGTGAACGGGACCCCTCACGGAATTCACCCCTCCACTTT
CAISERDPSRNSPLHF
>-|15|TRBJ2-5|TRBV7-2|-
TGTGCCAGCAGACCAGCCCGCGTTTCGATAGAGACCCAGTACTTC
CASRPARVSIETQYF
>-|15|TRBJ1-1|TRBV4-3|-
TGCGCCAGCAGCCCCTCCCCCCAGGGGAACACTGAAGCTTTCTTT
CASSPSPQGNTEAFF